This is a list of T cell receptor beta chains from one sample in a study of beta chain features in type 1 diabetes. The method was immunoSEQ multiplex PCR; TCRdb's version includes in-frame clones alone and lacks a portion of them. The data contain just over 450,000 clones, 30% of them singletons. The sample comprised naive CD4+ T cells from blood. The receptor set was obtained from a man aged 18 to 30 in good health. Both conserved end residues are part of each CDR3. The D gene is left open where the match is weak. The size of a clone is reported for some rows only, either as once, few or many, or as a class for expanded clones.

TRBV6-1	TRBJ2-2	few	-	CASSSVLATGELFF	TGTGCCAGCAGTAGCGTCCTGGCCACCGGGGAGCTGTTTTTT
TRBV10-3	TRBJ2-3	few	-	CAISETLAGPLPRDTQYF	TGTGCCATCAGTGAGACACTAGCAGGACCGCTCCCGAGGGATACGCAGTATTTT
TRBV14	TRBJ2-7	-	-	CASSGGWTYEQYF	TGTGCCAGCAGCGGGGGGTGGACCTACGAGCAGTACTTC
TRBV29-1	TRBJ1-2	-	-	CSVDIVTPNYGYTF	TGCAGCGTTGACATCGTGACACCTAACTATGGCTACACCTTC
TRBV29-1	TRBJ2-3	few	TRBD2	CSVGGSGRTDTQYF	TGCAGCGTCGGAGGTAGCGGGAGGACAGATACGCAGTATTTT
TRBV5-1	TRBJ2-1	-	-	CASSTVQTTEQFF	TGCGCCAGCAGTACCGTCCAGACGACCGAGCAGTTCTTC
TRBV2	TRBJ2-7	few	-	CASTGRGNEQYF	TGTGCCAGCACTGGGAGGGGGAACGAGCAGTACTTC
TRBV15	TRBJ1-2	-	-	CATSRDADGYGYTF	TGTGCCACCAGCAGAGATGCGGACGGCTATGGCTACACCTTC
TRBV15	TRBJ2-6	many	-	CATSRAYDRAFLNVLTF	TGTGCCACCAGCAGAGCCTACGACAGAGCCTTCTTAAACGTCCTGACTTTC
TRBV10-3	TRBJ1-1	once	TRBD1	CAIRGTGNTEAFF	TGTGCCATCAGGGGGACAGGGAACACTGAAGCTTTCTTT
TRBV30	TRBJ2-1	few	-	CAWTRRTRSYNEQFF	TGTGCCTGGACAAGGCGTACCCGCTCCTACAATGAGCAGTTCTTC
TRBV29-1	TRBJ2-5	few	-	CSSHSSLGETQYF	TGCAGCTCCCATAGTTCACTGGGGGAGACCCAGTACTTC
TRBV29-1	TRBJ1-1	few	-	CSARLDRLNTEAFF	TGCAGCGCCAGACTGGACAGATTGAACACTGAAGCTTTCTTT
TRBV7-2	TRBJ2-2	-	TRBD2	CASSTGTSSGELFF	TGTGCCAGCAGCACCGGGACTAGCTCCGGGGAGCTGTTTTTT
TRBV7-8	TRBJ2-3	-	-	CASSPRQGTDTQYF	TGTGCCAGCAGCCCAAGACAGGGCACAGATACGCAGTATTTT
TRBV29-1	TRBJ2-7	-	-	CSVVAGDPYEQYF	TGCAGCGTTGTGGCAGGGGACCCCTACGAGCAGTACTTC
TRBV30	TRBJ2-7	-	TRBD2	CAWSRLLAAYEQYF	TGTGCCTGGAGCCGACTACTAGCGGCCTACGAGCAGTACTTC
TRBV10-3	TRBJ2-3	-	-	CAISHGTPSTDTQYF	TGTGCCATCAGCCACGGGACACCTAGCACAGATACGCAGTATTTT
TRBV5-4	TRBJ2-7	-	-	CASSLATGDEQYF	TGTGCCAGCAGCTTGGCGACCGGGGACGAGCAGTACTTC
TRBV23-1	TRBJ1-4	-	TRBD1	CASSQSGTGSVF	TGCGCCAGCAGTCAATCGGGGACAGGGTCCGTCTTT
TRBV7-9	TRBJ2-7	few	TRBD2	CASSQRDLYEQYF	TGTGCCAGCAGCCAGCGGGACCTTTACGAGCAGTACTTC
TRBV30	TRBJ2-3	-	TRBD2	CAWIQLAGGTDTQYF	TGTGCCTGGATACAACTAGCGGGAGGGACAGATACGCAGTATTTT
TRBV5-6	TRBJ2-1	-	-	CASSLPSRNRHDEQFF	TGTGCCAGCAGCTTGCCTAGCAGGAACCGGCATGATGAGCAGTTCTTC
TRBV28	TRBJ2-6	-	TRBD2	CASSPPGLAGTGANVLTF	TGTGCCAGCAGTCCCCCGGGACTAGCGGGAACCGGGGCCAACGTCCTGACTTTC
TRBV5-1	TRBJ2-3	few	-	CASSLAAGPDTQYF	TGCGCCAGCAGCTTGGCCGCCGGGCCAGATACGCAGTATTTT
TRBV5-1	TRBJ2-1	-	-	CASSMDSYNEQFF	TGCGCCAGCAGCATGGACAGCTACAATGAGCAGTTCTTC
TRBV30	TRBJ2-7	-	TRBD1	CATRDRGRFGEQYF	TGTGCCACCAGAGACAGGGGGCGCTTTGGCGAGCAGTACTTC
TRBV5-1	TRBJ2-7	-	TRBD2	CARGLAGGRSYEQYF	TGCGCCAGAGGACTAGCGGGAGGGAGGTCCTACGAGCAGTACTTC
TRBV10-1	TRBJ2-1	-	TRBD2	CASSPGGSTYNEQFF	TGCGCCAGCAGTCCTGGCGGGAGTACCTACAATGAGCAGTTCTTC
TRBV7-6	TRBJ1-5	few	-	CASSLDPNQPQHF	TGTGCCAGCAGCTTAGACCCAAATCAGCCCCAGCATTTT
TRBV7-6	TRBJ1-2	-	TRBD1	CASSPDRAAYGYTF	TGTGCCAGCAGCCCGGACAGGGCTGCCTATGGCTACACCTTC
TRBV28	TRBJ2-1	-	TRBD1	CASSLSGTGINEQFF	TGTGCCAGCAGTTTGTCCGGGACAGGGATCAATGAGCAGTTCTTC
TRBV30	TRBJ2-1	-	-	CAWPASGHYNEQFF	TGTGCCTGGCCAGCCAGCGGACACTACAATGAGCAGTTCTTC
TRBV9	TRBJ1-2	-	TRBD1	CASSVGGDRVFNYGYTF	TGTGCCAGCAGCGTAGGAGGGGACAGGGTGTTTAACTATGGCTACACCTTC
TRBV29-1	TRBJ2-5	few	-	CSVGTPEETQYF	TGCAGCGTTGGGACTCCTGAAGAGACCCAGTACTTC
TRBV29-1	TRBJ2-1	-	-	CSVAASHNEQFF	TGCAGCGTTGCCGCGTCTCACAATGAGCAGTTCTTC
TRBV29-1	TRBJ2-1	few	-	CSGESPSYNEQFF	TGCAGCGGGGAAAGTCCTTCCTACAATGAGCAGTTCTTC
TRBV5-4	TRBJ2-7	few	-	CASSAPGAFHAQYF	TGTGCCAGCAGCGCGCCGGGGGCCTTCCACGCGCAGTACTTC
TRBV7-2	TRBJ1-1	few	TRBD1	CASSLDRGTEAFF	TGTGCCAGCAGCCTGGACAGGGGGACTGAAGCTTTCTTT
TRBV6-1	TRBJ1-1	-	-	CASSEQPNTEAFF	TGTGCCAGCAGTGAACAGCCGAACACTGAAGCTTTCTTT
TRBV7-9	TRBJ2-1	few	-	CASSLAVSYNEQFF	TGTGCCAGCAGCTTAGCTGTCTCCTACAATGAGCAGTTCTTC
TRBV2	TRBJ1-1	once	-	CASSALGKSNTEAFF	TGTGCCAGCAGTGCATTGGGGAAATCGAACACTGAAGCTTTCTTT
TRBV5-6	TRBJ1-1	once	-	CASSLRGLGNTEAFF	TGTGCCAGCAGCTTGCGGGGACTTGGGAACACTGAAGCTTTCTTT
TRBV7-2	TRBJ2-5	-	TRBD2	CASSHARTSGTRAGETQYF	TGTGCCAGCAGCCACGCGAGGACTAGCGGCACTAGAGCTGGGGAGACCCAGTACTTC
TRBV5-1	TRBJ1-5	few	-	CASSLEGTTDQPQHF	TGCGCCAGCAGCTTGGAGGGGACCACGGATCAGCCCCAGCATTTT
TRBV9	TRBJ1-2	-	TRBD1	CASNAPGQGSYGYTF	TGTGCCAGCAATGCGCCGGGACAGGGGAGCTATGGCTACACCTTC